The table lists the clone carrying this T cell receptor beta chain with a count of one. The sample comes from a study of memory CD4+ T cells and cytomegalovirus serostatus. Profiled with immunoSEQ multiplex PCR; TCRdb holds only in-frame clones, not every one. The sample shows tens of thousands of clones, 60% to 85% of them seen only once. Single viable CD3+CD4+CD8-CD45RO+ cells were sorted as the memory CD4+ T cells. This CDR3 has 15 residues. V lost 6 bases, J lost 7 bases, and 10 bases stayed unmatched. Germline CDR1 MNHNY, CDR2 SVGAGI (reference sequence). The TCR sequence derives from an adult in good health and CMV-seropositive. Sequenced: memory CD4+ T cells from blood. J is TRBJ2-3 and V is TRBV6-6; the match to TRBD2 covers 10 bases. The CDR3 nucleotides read TGTGCCAGCAGCCGTCCGCTAGCGGGGGTGAATACGCAGTATTTT. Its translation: CASSRPLAGVNTQYF.